This TCR beta chain derives from a study of T cell responses to AZD1222 COVID-19 vaccine (dated by TCRdb to the early 2020s). For the study in its entirety: A total of roughly 240 trial participants underwent TCR sequencing, of whom some 210 received two doses of AZD1222 and some 25 received two doses of the MenACWY control vaccine. Trial participants were enrolled into age subgroups of 18-55, 56-69 and 70-plus years, which contained around 150, 29 and 61 TCR-sequenced participants, respectively.

The paper as a whole reports these results and caveats: The 56-69-year group was small, and its depth increase did not reach significance, likely because of low power. Only five or six AZD1222 recipients were SARS-CoV-2 seropositive at baseline, limiting conclusions about previously exposed vaccinees. Most participants were white British and females outnumbered males, and the authors suggested that clonal diversity may have been underestimated. CD4 TCRs associated with the vaccine covered the entire spike protein, and the dominant responses were in regions 160-218 and 743-854. Reportedly, almost half of the unique spike-specific TCRs recognized epitopes lying outside the regions that are mutated in the B.1.351 and B.1.1.7 variants. After two AZD1222 doses, both the breadth and the depth of spike-specific TCRs were significantly higher than at day 0 and than in MenACWY recipients. No day 14 peak-response samples were available, so repertoires were characterized only after the peak T cell response.

The CDR3 regions of human TCRbeta chains were analyzed by immunosequencing. The study's own analysis went as follows. Repertoire TCRs were matched against a reference library of SARS-CoV-2-specific TCRs generated with the MIRA antigen-specificity platform. Breadth meant the fraction of unique TCRs that were SARS-CoV-2-associated, whereas depth meant the fraction of total T cells that were SARS-CoV-2-associated. Using the MIRA data, each spike-specific TCR was assigned both to the spike region to which the TCR was reactive and to a CD4 or CD8 class. Log10-transformed breadth and depth values were compared by one-way ANOVA with Sidak's multiple comparisons tests. The table was pulled from immuneACCESS by TCRdb, which kept in-frame rearrangements only. Such tables lose some clones; where checked, under half of the loss comes from unresolved V genes, and the rest has no known cause. V, J and clone size derive from that table, while D and trimming were established from the DNA sequence. The sample has about 70,000 clones on record, 90% of them singletons. The top ten clones comprise 3.3% of the sample.

With regard to this clone: No cognate antigen has been identified for it. Base quality data are lacking; no much larger clone is found one base away.

For CDR1 and CDR2, the germline V gene lists SGHVS and FQNEAQ. The CDR3 starts with the cysteine, ends with the phenylalanine, and has 14 residues. The retained sequence is limited to the CDR3, 42 bases, with the frame set at the first base. The V end gives up 2 bases and the J end 8 bases, leaving 4 bases in the junction not matched to a gene. In the paper's terms, the time point label means: about 28 days (+/-7) after the second vaccine dose. AZD1222 recipients given second doses at about 4 weeks or at about 12 weeks were pooled, since spike-specific TCR depth and breadth were not found to differ between the two schedules. Vaccinee samples were obtained from the UK trials COV001 and COV002, which included a single-blind randomized controlled phase 2/3 trial of AZD1222 (ChAdOx1 nCoV-19) in healthy adults. For TCRbeta chain sequencing, PBMC samples from trial participants were taken at day 0 and at day 28 after the second dose.

Sequenced here: peripheral blood, sampled 28 days after the second AZD1222 dose. The clonotype was recovered from an adult who received the AZD1222 COVID-19 vaccine. The chain was built from TRBV7-8 and TRBJ2-1, with 9 central nucleotides matching TRBD2. CDR3 region: CASSLRGGADEQFF. Here is the DNA: TGTGCCAGCAGCTTACGCGGGGGGGCCGATGAGCAGTTCTTC.